Sequencing of this T cell receptor beta chain was carried out in a study of OX40 agonist ivuxolimab in advanced cancers. Study details: Partial responses were seen in three patients, one with hepatocellular carcinoma and two with cutaneous melanoma. Study observations and caveats: Among some nonresponders, normalized T-cell clonal expansion was also low. The mean number of expanded clones was higher in CD8+ T cells than in CD4+.

A remark on this clone: The target antigen is unknown.

The ends lost 0 bases at V and 7 bases at J; junction bases unmatched: 2. The CDR3 has 14 residues. CDR1 is SGHTS and CDR2 is YDEGEE in the germline V gene. Profiled with immunoSEQ multiplex PCR; TCRdb holds only in-frame clones, not every one. This table holds 17,000 or so clones, 86% found once. The sample was CD4+ or CD8+ T cells sorted from blood, taken in a trial of the OX40 agonist ivuxolimab. The genes are TRBV5-8 and TRBJ1-2; 11 nucleotides align to TRBD1. This TCR was recovered from an adult with an advanced solid tumor such as melanoma, head and neck, liver or kidney cancer. CDR3 nucleotides: TGTGCCAGCAGCTTGGCCGGGACAGGGGGTGGCTACACCTTC. Amino acid sequence: CASSLAGTGGGYTF.